This T cell receptor (beta chain) was observed in a study of blood T cell repertoires in COVID-19. Overall study: Some COVID-19 samples were acute and others convalescent; all came from the United States, Italy and Spain. PBMCs, B-cell-depleted T cells, or T cells provided the cDNA or gDNA that made up the material.

The CDR3 consists of 14 residues. V shed 1 base, J shed 5 bases, and the junction held 3 bases outside the gene matches. CDR1 SGDLS and CDR2 YYNGEE come from the germline V gene. Original processing notes: Nucleated cell number was recorded as an estimate derived from reference gene primer amplification. The method was immunoSEQ multiplex PCR; TCRdb's version includes in-frame clones alone and lacks a portion of them. That table gives V, J and clone size, and the DNA gave D and trimming. In the table there are about 100,000 clones, roughly 79% of which are singletons. The sequence came from a man between 65 and 85 years old with active or convalescent COVID-19. The sequencing input was peripheral blood. This chain connects TRBV9 to TRBJ2-3; 8 bases line up with TRBD2. The CDR3 bases are TGTGCCAGCAGCGTAACTAGCGGATTAGATACGCAGTATTTT. Encoded protein: CASSVTSGLDTQYF.